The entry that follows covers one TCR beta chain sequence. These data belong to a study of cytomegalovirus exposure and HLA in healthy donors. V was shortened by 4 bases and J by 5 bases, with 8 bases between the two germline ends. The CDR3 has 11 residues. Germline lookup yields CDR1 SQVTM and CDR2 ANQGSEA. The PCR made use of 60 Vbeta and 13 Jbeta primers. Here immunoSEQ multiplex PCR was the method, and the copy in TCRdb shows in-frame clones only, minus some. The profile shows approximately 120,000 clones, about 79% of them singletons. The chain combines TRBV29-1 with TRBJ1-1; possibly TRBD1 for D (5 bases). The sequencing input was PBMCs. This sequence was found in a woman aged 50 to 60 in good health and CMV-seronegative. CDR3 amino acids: CSVVRATEAFF. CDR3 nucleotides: TGCAGCGTTGTCAGGGCGACTGAAGCTTTCTTT.